This T cell receptor (beta chain) is from a study of T cell repertoires in cytomegalovirus infection. This clonotype was counted ten times or more. The CDR3 totals 13 residues. Germline V lookup: CDR1 MNHEY, CDR2 SMNVEV (reference sequence). V lost 2 bases and J lost 5, with 7 bases in between. TCRdb recomputed calls from the reads with MiXCR, one row per CDR3 protein. The sample consists of roughly 230,000 distinct CDR3 sequences, approximately 22% of them appearing once. This chain connects TRBV27 to TRBJ2-1; D is unresolved. This receptor was identified in a human donor in good health (CMV status not recorded). Some clones in this sample may be carry-over from other donors' samples. Sequenced input: CD8+ T cells from PBMCs. The CDR3 DNA sequence: TGTGCCAGCAGTTTAAGTCTCAACAATGAGCAGTTCTTC. Translated, it gives CASSLSLNNEQFF.